Described below is a single T cell receptor beta chain sequence and its context. Under the authors' procedure: The assay estimated nucleated cells by amplifying reference gene primers. This table comes from immunoSEQ multiplex PCR, and its TCRdb copy is limited to in-frame clones, with some not included. Clone size and V and J calls were adopted from that table, with D and trimming inferred from the DNA. The repertoire consists of 75,000 to 95,000 clones, with 70% to 90% occurring once and the leading ten covering about 20%. V was cut by 6 bases and J by 8 bases, with 25 bases left in between. The CDR3 has 17 amino acids. CDR1 and CDR2 (germline): LNHDA, SQIVND (reference sequence). This sample was taken from a study of blood T cell repertoires in COVID-19. Study-level information: Spain, Italy and the United States supplied samples that represented acute and convalescent COVID-19.

This rearrangement joins TRBV19 to TRBJ1-4, with a possible D match to TRBD1 (5 bases). This TCR derives from a man older than 75 with active or convalescent COVID-19. The sample consisted of peripheral blood. DNA of the CDR3: TGTGCCAGTAGCCCCTATCTCACATATGGGGCGCAGGAAAAACTGTTTTTT. This encodes CASSPYLTYGAQEKLFF.